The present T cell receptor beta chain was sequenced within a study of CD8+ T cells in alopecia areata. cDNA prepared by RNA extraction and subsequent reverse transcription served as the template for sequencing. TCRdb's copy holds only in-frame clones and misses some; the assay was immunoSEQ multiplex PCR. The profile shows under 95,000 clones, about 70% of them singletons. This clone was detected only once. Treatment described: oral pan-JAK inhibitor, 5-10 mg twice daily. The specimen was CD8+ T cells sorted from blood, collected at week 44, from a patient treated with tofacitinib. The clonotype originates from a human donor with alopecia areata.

CDR3 protein: CATSSEGTGNSPLHF. The CDR3 bases are TGTGCCACCAGCAGTGAGGGGACAGGGAATTCACCCCTCCACTTT. V and J are TRBV15 and TRBJ1-6; 9 positions agree with TRBD1. Germline V gene sequence: CDR1 LNHNV, CDR2 YYDKDF (reference sequence). V lost 3 bases to trimming and J lost 7 bases; unmatched junction nucleotides: 4. The length of the CDR3 is 15 residues.